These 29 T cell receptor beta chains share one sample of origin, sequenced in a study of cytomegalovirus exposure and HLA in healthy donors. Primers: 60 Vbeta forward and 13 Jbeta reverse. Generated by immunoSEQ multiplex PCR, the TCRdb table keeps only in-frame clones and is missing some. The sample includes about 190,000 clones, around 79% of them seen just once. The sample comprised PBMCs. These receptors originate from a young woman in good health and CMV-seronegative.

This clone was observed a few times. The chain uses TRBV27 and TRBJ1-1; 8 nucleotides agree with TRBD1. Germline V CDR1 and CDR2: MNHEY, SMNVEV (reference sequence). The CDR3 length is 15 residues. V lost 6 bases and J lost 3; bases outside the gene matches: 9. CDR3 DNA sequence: TGTGCCAGCAGAAATACCGGGACAGGTGACACTGAAGCTTTCTTT. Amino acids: CASRNTGTGDTEAFF.

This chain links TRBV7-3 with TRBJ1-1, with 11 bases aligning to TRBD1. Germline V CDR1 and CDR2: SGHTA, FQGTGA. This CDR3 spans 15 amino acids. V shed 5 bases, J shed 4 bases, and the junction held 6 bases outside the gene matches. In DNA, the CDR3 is TGTGCCAGCAGCCTGGGACAGGGGGGCATCACTGAAGCTTTCTTT. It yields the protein CASSLGQGGITEAFF. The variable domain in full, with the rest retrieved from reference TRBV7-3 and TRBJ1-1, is GAGVSQTPSNKVTEKGKYVELRCDPISGHTALYWYRQSLGQGPEFLIYFQGTGAADDSGLPNDRFFAVRPEGSVSTLKIQRTERGDSAVYLCASSLGQGGITEAFFGQGTRLTVV.

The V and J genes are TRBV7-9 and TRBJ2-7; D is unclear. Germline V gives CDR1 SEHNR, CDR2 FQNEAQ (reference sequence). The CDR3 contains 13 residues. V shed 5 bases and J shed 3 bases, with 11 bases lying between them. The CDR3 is CASSATAFYEQYF. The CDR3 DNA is TGTGCCAGCAGCGCCACAGCTTTCTACGAGCAGTACTTC.

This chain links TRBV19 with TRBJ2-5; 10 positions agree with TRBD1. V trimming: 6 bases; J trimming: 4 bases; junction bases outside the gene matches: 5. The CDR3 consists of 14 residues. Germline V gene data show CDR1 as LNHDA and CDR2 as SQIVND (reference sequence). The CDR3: CASRPRDRGETQYF. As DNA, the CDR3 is TGTGCCAGTAGACCCCGGGACAGGGGAGAGACCCAGTACTTC.

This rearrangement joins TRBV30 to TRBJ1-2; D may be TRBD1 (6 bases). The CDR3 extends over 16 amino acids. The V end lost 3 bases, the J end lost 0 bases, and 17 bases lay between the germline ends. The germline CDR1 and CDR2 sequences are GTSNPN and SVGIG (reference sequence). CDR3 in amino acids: CAWRLVTGRANYGYTF. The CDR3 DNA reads TGTGCCTGGAGACTAGTAACAGGGAGGGCTAACTATGGCTACACCTTC. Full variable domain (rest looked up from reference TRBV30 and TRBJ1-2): SQTIHQWPATLVQPVGSPLSLECTVEGTSNPNLYWYRQAAGRGLQLLFYSVGIGQISSEVPQNLSASRPQDRQFILSSKKLLLSDSGFYLCAWRLVTGRANYGYTFGSGTRLTVV.

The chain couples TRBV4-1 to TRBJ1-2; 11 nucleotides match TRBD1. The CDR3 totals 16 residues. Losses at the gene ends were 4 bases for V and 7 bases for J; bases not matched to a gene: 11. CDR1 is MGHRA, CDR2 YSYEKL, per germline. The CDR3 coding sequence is TGCGCCAGCAGCCTCCACTTCCTGGACAGGGGGCCTGGCTACACCTTC. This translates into CASSLHFLDRGPGYTF.

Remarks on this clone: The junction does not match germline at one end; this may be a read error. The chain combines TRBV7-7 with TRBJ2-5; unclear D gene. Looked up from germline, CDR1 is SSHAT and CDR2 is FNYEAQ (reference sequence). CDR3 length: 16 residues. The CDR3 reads CASSLAGVAPQETQYF. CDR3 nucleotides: TGTGCTAGCAGCTTAGCAGGAGTTGCCCCGCAAGAGACCCAGTACTTC.

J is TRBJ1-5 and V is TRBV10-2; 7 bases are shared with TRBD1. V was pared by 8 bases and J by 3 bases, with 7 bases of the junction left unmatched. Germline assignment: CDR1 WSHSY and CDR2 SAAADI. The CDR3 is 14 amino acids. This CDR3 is CASGGQSFNQPQHF. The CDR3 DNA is TGCGCCAGCGGGGGACAGAGTTTCAATCAGCCCCAGCATTTT.

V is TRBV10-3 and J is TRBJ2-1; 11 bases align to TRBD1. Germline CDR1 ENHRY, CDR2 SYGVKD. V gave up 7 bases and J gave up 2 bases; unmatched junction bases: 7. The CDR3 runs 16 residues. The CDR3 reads CAITPEGQGAYNEQFF. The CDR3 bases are TGTGCCATCACTCCCGAGGGACAGGGGGCCTACAATGAGCAGTTCTTC.

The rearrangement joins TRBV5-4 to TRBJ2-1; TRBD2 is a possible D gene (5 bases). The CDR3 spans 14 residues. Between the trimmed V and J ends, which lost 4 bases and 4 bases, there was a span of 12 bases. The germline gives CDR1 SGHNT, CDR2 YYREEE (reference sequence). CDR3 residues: CASSIGGTYNEQFF. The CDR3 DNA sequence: TGTGCCAGCAGCATCGGAGGCACGTACAATGAGCAGTTCTTC. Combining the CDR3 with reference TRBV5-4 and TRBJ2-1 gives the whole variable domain ETGVTQSPTHLIKTRGQQVTLRCSSQSGHNTVSWYQQALGQGPQFIFQYYREEENGRGNFPPRFSGLQFPNYSSELNVNALELDDSALYLCASSIGGTYNEQFFGPGTRLTVL.

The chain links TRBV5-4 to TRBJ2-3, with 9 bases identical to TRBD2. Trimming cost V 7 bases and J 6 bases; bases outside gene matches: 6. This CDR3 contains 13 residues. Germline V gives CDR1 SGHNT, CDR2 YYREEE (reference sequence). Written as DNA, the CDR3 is TGTGCCAGCGCGGGAGGGGCCTACGATACGCAGTATTTT. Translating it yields CASAGGAYDTQYF. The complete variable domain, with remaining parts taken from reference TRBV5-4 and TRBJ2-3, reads ETGVTQSPTHLIKTRGQQVTLRCSSQSGHNTVSWYQQALGQGPQFIFQYYREEENGRGNFPPRFSGLQFPNYSSELNVNALELDDSALYLCASAGGAYDTQYFGPGTRLTVL.

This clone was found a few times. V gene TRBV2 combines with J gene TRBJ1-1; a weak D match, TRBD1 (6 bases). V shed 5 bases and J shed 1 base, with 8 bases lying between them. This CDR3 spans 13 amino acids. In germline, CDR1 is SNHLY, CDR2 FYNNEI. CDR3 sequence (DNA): TGTGCCAGCAGTACGACAGGGAACACTGAAGCTTTCTTT. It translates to CASSTTGNTEAFF. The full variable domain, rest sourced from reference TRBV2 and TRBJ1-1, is EPEVTQTPSHQVTQMGQEVILRCVPISNHLYFYWYRQILGQKVEFLVSFYNNEISEKSEIFDDQFSVERPDGSNFTLKIRSTKLEDSAMYFCASSTTGNTEAFFGQGTRLTVV.

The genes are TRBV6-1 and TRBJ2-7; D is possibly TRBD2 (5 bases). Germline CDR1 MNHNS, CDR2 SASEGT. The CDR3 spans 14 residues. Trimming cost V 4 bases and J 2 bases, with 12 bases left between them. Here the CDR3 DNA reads TGTGCCAGCAGTGCCTGGACTGCACCCTACGAGCAGTACTTC. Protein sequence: CASSAWTAPYEQYF.

In DNA form, the CDR3 reads TGCGCCAGCACCTTAACCGGGACAGAAGCCTACAATGAGCAGTTCTTC. Translation: CASTLTGTEAYNEQFF. This chain connects TRBV5-1 to TRBJ2-1; TRBD1 matches at 7 bases. After removal of 6 bases from V and 2 bases from J, the junction contained 11 bases not matched to a gene. The CDR3 is 16 residues long. Germline V gene sequence: CDR1 SGHRS, CDR2 YFSETQ.

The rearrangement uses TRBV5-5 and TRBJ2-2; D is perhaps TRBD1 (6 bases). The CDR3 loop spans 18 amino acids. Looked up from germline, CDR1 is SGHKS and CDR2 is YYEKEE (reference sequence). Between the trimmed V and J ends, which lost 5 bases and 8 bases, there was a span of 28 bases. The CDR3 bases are TGTGCCAGCAGTTTGCCCGCCGCGGACAGAGCTGAAACAGGGGAGCTGTTTTTT. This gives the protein CASSLPAADRAETGELFF. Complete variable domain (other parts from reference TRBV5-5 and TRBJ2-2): DAGVTQSPTHLIKTRGQQVTLRCSPISGHKSVSWYQQVLGQGPQFIFQYYEKEERGRGNFPDRFSARQFPNYSSELNVNALLLGDSALYLCASSLPAADRAETGELFFGEGSRLTVL.

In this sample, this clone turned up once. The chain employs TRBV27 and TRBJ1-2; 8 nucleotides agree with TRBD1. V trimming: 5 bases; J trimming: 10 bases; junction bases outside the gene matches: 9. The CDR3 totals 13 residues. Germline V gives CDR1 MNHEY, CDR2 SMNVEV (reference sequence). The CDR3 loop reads CASSTGQVFPYTF. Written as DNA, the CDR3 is TGTGCCAGCAGTACGGGACAGGTGTTCCCCTACACCTTC.

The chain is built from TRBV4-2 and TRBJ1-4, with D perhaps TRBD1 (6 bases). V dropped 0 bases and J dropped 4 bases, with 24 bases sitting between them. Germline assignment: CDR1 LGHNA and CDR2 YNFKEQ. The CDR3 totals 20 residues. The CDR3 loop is CASSQDRSGGGGDLNEKLFF. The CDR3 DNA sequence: TGTGCCAGCAGCCAAGATCGATCGGGGGGGGGCGGAGACCTTAATGAAAAACTGTTTTTT.

CDR3 loop: CAIGIGGFGSPLHF. CDR3 sequence (DNA): TGTGCCATCGGAATTGGGGGGTTTGGTTCACCCCTCCACTTT. This chain joins TRBV10-3 and TRBJ1-6; tentative D call: TRBD1 (5 bases). The CDR3 is 14 amino acids. The V end was cut by 8 bases, the J end by 9 bases, with 17 bases between. Germline-derived CDR1 and CDR2 are ENHRY and SYGVKD.

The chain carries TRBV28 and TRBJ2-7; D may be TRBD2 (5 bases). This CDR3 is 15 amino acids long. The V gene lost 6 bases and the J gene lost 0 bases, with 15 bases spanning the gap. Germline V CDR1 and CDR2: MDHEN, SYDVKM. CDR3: CASRVSLTISYEQYF. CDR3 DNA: TGTGCCAGCAGAGTTTCCCTGACTATCTCCTACGAGCAGTACTTC.

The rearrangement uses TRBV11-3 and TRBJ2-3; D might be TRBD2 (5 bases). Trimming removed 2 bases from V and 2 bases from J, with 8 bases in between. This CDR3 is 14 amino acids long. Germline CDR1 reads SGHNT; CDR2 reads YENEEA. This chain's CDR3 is CASSLNGDTDTQYF. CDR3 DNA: TGTGCCAGCAGCTTAAACGGGGACACAGATACGCAGTATTTT.

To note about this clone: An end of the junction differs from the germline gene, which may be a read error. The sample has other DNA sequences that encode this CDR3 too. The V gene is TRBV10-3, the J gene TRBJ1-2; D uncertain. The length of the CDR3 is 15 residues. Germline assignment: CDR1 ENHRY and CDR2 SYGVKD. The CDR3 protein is CAISESQQSSYGYTF. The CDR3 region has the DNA TGTGCTATCAGTGAGTCGCAACAGTCCAGCTATGGCTACACCTTC.

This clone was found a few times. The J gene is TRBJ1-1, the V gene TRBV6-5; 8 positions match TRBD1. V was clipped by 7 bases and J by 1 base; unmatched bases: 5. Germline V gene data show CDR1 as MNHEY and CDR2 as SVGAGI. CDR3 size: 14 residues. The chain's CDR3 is CASKPDRANTEAFF. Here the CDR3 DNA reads TGTGCCAGCAAACCGGACAGGGCGAACACTGAAGCTTTCTTT.

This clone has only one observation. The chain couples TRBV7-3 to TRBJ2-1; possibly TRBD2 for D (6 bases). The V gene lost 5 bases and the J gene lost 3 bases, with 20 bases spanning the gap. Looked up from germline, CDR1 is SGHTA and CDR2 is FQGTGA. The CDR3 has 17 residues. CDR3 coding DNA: TGTGCCAGCAGCCTCTCCGGGTCTAGCGTATACTACAATGAGCAGTTCTTC. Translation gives CASSLSGSSVYYNEQFF. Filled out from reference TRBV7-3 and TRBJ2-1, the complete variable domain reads GAGVSQTPSNKVTEKGKYVELRCDPISGHTALYWYRQSLGQGPEFLIYFQGTGAADDSGLPNDRFFAVRPEGSVSTLKIQRTERGDSAVYLCASSLSGSSVYYNEQFFGPGTRLTVL.

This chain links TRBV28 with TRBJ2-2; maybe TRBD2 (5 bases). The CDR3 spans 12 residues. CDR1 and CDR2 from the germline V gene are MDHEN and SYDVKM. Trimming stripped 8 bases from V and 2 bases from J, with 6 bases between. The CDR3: CASRENTGELFF. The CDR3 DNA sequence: TGTGCCAGCCGGGAAAACACCGGGGAGCTGTTTTTT.

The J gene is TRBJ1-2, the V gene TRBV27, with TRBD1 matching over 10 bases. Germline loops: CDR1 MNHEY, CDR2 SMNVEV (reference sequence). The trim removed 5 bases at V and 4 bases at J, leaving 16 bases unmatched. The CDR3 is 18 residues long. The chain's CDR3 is CASSPPRGTGDLSYGYTF. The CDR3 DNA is TGTGCCAGCAGTCCCCCGCGGGGGACAGGGGACCTCAGCTATGGCTACACCTTC.

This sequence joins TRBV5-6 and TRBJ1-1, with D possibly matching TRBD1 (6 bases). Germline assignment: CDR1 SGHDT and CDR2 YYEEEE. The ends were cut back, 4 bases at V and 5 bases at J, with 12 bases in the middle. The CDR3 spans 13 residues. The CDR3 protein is CASSKTGLTEAFF. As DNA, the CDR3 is TGTGCCAGCAGCAAGACAGGATTGACTGAAGCTTTCTTT.

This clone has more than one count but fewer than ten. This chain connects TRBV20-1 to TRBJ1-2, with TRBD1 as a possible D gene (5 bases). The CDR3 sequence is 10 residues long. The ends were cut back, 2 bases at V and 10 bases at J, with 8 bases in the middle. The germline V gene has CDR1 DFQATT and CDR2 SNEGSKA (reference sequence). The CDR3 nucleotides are TGCAGTGCTAGAATAGGGGACTACACCTTC. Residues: CSARIGDYTF.

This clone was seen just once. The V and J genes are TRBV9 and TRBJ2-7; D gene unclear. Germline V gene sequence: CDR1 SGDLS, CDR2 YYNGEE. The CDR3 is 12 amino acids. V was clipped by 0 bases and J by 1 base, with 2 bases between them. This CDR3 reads CASSVVSYEQYF. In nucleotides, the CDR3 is TGTGCCAGCAGCGTAGTATCCTACGAGCAGTACTTC.

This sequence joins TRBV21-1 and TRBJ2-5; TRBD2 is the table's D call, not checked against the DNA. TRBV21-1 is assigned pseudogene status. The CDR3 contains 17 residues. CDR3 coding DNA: TGTGCCAGCAGCACCCGATCCGGACTTTTTCTTCAAGAGACCCAGTACTTC. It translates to CASSTRSGLFLQETQYF.